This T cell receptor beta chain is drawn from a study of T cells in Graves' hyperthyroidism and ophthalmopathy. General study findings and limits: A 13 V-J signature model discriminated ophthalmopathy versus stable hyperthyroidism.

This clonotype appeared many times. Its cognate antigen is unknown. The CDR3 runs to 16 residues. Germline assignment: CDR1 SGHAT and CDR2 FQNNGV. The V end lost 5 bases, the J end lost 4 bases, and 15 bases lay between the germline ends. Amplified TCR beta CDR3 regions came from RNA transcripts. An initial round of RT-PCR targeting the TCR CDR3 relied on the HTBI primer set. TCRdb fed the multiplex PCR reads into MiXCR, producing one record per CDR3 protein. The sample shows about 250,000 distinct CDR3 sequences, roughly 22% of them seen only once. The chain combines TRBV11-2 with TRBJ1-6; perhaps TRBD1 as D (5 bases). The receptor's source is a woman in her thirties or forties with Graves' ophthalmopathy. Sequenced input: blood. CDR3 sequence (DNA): TGTGCCAGCAGCCCGGGACTTAACACTTATAATTCACCCCTCCACTTT. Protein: CASSPGLNTYNSPLHF.